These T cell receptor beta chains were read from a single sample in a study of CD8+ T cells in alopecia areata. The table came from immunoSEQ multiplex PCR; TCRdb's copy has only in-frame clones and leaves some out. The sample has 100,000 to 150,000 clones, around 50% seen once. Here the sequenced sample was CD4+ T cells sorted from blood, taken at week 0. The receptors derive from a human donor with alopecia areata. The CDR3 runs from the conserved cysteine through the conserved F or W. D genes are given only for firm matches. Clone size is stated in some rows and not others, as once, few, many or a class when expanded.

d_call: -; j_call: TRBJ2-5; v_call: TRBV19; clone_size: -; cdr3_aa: CASSLTSFQETQYF; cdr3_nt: TGTGCCAGTAGTTTGACTAGTTTCCAAGAGACCCAGTACTTC
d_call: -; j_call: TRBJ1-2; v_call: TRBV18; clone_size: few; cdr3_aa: CASSPARDAGYTF; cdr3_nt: TGTGCCAGCTCACCGGCACGTGATGCTGGCTACACCTTC
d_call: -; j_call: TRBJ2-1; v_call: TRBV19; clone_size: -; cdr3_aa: CASRELESSYNEQFF; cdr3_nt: TGTGCCAGTAGGGAACTAGAGAGTTCCTACAATGAGCAGTTCTTC
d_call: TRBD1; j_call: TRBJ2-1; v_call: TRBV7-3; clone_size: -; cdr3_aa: CASSLNAGGEQFF; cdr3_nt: TGTGCCAGCAGCTTAAATGCAGGGGGAGAGCAGTTCTTC
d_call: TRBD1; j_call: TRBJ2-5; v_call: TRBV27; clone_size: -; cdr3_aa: CASRRTGGARTQYF; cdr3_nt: TGTGCCAGCAGGCGGACAGGGGGCGCGAGGACCCAGTACTTC
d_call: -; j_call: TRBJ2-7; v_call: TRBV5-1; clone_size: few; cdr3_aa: CASSLDETAGEQYF; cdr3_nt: TGCGCCAGCAGCTTAGATGAGACAGCGGGCGAGCAGTACTTC
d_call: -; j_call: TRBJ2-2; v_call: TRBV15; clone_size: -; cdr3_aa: CATSRDSPTGELFF; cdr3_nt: TGTGCCACCAGCAGGGACAGCCCCACCGGGGAGCTGTTTTTT
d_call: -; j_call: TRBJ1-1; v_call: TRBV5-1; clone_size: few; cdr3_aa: CASSLGQAKEAFF; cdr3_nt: TGCGCCAGCAGCCTGGGACAAGCAAAAGAAGCTTTCTTT
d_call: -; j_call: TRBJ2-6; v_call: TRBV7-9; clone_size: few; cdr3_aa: CASSLTGSSSGANVLTF; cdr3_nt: TGTGCCAGCAGCTTAACAGGGTCCTCCTCTGGGGCCAACGTCCTGACTTTC
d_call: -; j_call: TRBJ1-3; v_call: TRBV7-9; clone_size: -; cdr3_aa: CALNPAGEDTIYF; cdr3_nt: TGTGCCCTCAACCCCGCCGGCGAGGACACCATATATTTT
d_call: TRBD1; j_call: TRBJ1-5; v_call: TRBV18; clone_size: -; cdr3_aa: CASSYGQGRDSNQPQHF; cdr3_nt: TGTGCCAGCTCCTACGGACAGGGGCGAGATAGCAATCAGCCCCAGCATTTT
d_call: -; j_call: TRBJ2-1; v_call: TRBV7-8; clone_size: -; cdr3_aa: CASSLPSSPGNEQFF; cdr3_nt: TGTGCCAGCAGCTTACCTTCCAGCCCGGGTAATGAGCAGTTCTTC
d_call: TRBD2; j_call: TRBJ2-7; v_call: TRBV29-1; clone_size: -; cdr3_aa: CSVILAGGHEQYF; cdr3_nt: TGCAGCGTTATCTTAGCGGGGGGCCACGAGCAGTACTTC
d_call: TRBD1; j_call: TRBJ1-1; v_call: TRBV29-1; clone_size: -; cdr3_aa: CSGLDRGTEAFF; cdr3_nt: TGCAGCGGGCTGGACAGGGGAACTGAAGCTTTCTTT
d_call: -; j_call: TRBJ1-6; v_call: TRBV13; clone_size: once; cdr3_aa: CASSLAGPQNSPLHF; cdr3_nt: TGTGCCAGCAGCTTAGCCGGACCGCAAAATTCACCCCTCCACTTT
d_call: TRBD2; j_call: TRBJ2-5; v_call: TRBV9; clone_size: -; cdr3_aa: CASSDSRAGGETQYF; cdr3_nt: TGTGCCAGCAGCGATTCTCGAGCGGGGGGGGAGACCCAGTACTTC